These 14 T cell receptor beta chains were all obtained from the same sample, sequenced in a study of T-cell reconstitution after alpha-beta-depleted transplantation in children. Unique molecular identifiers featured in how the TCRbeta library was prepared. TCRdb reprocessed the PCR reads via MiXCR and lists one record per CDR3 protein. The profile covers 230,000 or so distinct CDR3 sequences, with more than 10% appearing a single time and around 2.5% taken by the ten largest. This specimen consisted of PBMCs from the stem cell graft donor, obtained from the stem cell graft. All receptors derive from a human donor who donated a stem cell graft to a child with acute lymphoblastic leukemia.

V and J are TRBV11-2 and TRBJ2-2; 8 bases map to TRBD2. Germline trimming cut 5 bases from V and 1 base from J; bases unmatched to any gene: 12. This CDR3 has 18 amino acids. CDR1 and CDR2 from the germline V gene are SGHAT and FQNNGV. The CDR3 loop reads CASSPWRAGAMNTGELFF. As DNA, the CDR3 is TGTGCCAGCAGCCCCTGGCGAGCGGGAGCTATGAACACCGGGGAGCTGTTTTTT.

CDR3: CSARVQGATEAFF. The CDR3 nucleotides read TGCAGTGCTAGAGTTCAGGGGGCTACTGAAGCTTTCTTT. The J gene is TRBJ1-1, the V gene TRBV20-1; TRBD1 aligns across 8 bases. V shed 1 base, J shed 5 bases, and the junction held 3 bases outside the gene matches. The CDR3 is 13 residues long. Germline V gives CDR1 DFQATT, CDR2 SNEGSKA (reference sequence).

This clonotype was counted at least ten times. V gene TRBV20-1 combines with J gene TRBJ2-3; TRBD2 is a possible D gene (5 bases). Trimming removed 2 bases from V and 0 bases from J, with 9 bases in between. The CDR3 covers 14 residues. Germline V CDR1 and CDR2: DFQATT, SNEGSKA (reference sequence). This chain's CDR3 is CSARKGASTDTQYF. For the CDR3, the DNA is TGCAGTGCTAGAAAGGGAGCTAGCACAGATACGCAGTATTTT.

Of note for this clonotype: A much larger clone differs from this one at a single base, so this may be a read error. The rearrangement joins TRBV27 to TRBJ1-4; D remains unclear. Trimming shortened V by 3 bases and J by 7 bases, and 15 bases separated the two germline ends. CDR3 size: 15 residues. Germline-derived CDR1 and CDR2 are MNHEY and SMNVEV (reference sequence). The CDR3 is CASSLAIGFGEKLFF. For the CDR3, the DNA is TGTGCCAGCAGTTTGGCGATAGGGTTTGGTGAAAAACTGTTTTTT. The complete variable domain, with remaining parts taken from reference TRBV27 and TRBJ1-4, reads EAQVTQNPRYLITVTGKKLTVTCSQNMNHEYMSWYRQDPGLGLRQIYYSMNVEVTDKGDVPEGYKVSRKEKRNFPLILESPSPNQTSLYFCASSLAIGFGEKLFFGSGTQLSVL.

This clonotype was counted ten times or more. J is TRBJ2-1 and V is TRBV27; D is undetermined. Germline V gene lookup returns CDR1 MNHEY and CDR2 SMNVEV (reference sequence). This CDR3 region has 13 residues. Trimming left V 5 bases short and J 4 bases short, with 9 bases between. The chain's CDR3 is CASSIQQYNEQFF. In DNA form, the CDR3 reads TGTGCCAGCAGTATTCAGCAATACAATGAGCAGTTCTTC.

The CDR3 here is CASPAPAHSDTEAFF. The CDR3 nucleotides read TGTGCCAGCCCAGCCCCTGCGCATTCCGACACTGAAGCTTTCTTT. The J gene is TRBJ1-1, the V gene TRBV11-2; D is undetermined. The CDR3 length is 15 residues. The V end was cut by 8 bases, the J end by 3 bases, with 19 bases between. Germline assignment: CDR1 SGHAT and CDR2 FQNNGV.

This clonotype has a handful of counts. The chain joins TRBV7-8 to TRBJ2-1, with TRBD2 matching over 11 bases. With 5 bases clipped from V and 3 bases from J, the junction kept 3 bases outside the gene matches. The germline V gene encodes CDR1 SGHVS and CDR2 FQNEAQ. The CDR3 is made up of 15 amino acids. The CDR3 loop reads CASSLGLAVYNEQFF. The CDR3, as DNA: TGTGCCAGCAGCCTGGGACTAGCGGTCTACAATGAGCAGTTCTTC.

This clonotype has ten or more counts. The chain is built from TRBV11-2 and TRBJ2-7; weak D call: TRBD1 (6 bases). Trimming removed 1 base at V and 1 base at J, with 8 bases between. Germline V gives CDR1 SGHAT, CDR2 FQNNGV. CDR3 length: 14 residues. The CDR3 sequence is CASSLGQVSYEQYF. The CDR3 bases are TGTGCCAGCAGCTTAGGACAGGTTTCCTACGAGCAGTACTTC.

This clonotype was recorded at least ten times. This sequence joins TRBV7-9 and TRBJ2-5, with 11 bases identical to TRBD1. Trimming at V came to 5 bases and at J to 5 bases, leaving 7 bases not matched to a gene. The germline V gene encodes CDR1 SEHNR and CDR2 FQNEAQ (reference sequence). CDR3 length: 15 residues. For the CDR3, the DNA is TGTGCCAGCAGCCCCGGACAGGGGGCAAAGGAGACCCAGTACTTC. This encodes CASSPGQGAKETQYF.

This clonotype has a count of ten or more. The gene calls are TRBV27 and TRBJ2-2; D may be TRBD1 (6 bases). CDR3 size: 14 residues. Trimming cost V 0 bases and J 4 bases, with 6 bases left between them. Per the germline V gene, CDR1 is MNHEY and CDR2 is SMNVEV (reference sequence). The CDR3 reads CASSLSGGTGELFF. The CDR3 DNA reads TGTGCCAGCAGTTTATCAGGGGGCACCGGGGAGCTGTTTTTT.

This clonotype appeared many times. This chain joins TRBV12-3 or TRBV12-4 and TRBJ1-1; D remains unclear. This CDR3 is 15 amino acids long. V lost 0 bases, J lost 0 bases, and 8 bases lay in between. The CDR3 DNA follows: TGTGCCAGCAGTTTAGCCCGGACGGTGAACACTGAAGCTTTCTTT. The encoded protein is CASSLARTVNTEAFF.

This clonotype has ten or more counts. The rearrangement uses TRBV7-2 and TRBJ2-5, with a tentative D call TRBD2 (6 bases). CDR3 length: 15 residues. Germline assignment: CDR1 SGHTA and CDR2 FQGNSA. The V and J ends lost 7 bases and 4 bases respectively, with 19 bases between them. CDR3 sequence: CASTGFGGTGETQYF. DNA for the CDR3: TGTGCCAGCACCGGGTTTGGCGGGACTGGAGAGACCCAGTACTTC. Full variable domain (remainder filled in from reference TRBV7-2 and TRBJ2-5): GAGVSQSPSNKVTEKGKDVELRCDPISGHTALYWYRQSLGQGLEFLIYFQGNSAPDKSGLPSDRFSAERTGGSVSTLTIQRTQQEDSAVYLCASTGFGGTGETQYFGPGTRLLVL.

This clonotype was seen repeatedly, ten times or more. CDR3 bases: TGCGCCAGCAGCTTCTCGGGGGACCGCACAGATACGCAGTATTTT. Residues: CASSFSGDRTDTQYF. The gene calls are TRBV5-1 and TRBJ2-3, with a possible D match to TRBD2 (6 bases). This CDR3 has 15 residues. The germline V and J ends were trimmed by 2 bases and 1 base, with 11 bases remaining between them. The V gene's germline CDR1 is SGHRS and CDR2 YFSETQ.

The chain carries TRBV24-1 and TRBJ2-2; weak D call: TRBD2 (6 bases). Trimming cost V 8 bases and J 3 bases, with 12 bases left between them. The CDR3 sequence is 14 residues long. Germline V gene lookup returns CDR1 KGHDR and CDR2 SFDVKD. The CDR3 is CATKSWGDTGELFF. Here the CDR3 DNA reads TGTGCCACCAAGTCGTGGGGGGACACCGGGGAGCTGTTTTTT.